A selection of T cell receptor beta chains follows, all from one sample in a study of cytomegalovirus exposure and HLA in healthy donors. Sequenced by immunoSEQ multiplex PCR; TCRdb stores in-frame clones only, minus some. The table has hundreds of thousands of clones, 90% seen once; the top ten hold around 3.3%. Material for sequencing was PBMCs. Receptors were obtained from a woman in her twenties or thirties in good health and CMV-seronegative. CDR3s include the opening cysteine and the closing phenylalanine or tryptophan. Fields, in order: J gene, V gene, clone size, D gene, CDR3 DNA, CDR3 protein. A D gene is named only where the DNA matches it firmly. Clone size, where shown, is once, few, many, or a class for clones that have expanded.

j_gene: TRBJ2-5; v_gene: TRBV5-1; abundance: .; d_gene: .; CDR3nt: TGCGCCAGCAGCTTGGATCCAACTAGCCTACAAGAGACCCAGTACTTC; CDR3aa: CASSLDPTSLQETQYF
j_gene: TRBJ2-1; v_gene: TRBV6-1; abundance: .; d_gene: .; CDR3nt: TGTGCCAGCAGTGACCAGTTAGCGGCCAGCTCCTACAATGAGCAGTTCTTC; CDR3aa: CASSDQLAASSYNEQFF
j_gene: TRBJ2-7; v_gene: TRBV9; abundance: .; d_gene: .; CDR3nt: TGTGCCAGCAGCCCTAGGACAGGGAGTAGCGGGAACCCCTACGAGCAGTACTTC; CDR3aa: CASSPRTGSSGNPYEQYF
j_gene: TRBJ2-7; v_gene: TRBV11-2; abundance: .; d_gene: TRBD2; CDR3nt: TGTGCCAGCAGCACACTAGCGGGAGGACCTAGCTCCTACGAGCAGTACTTC; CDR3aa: CASSTLAGGPSSYEQYF
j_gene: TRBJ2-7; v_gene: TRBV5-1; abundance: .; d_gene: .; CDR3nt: TGCGCCAGCAGTCCAGGGGACCTCACCTACGAGCAGTACTTC; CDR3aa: CASSPGDLTYEQYF
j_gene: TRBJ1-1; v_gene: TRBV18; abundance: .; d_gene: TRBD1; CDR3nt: TGTGCCAGCTCACCGTCAGGGACAGGGGCTGAAGCTTTCTTT; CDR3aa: CASSPSGTGAEAFF
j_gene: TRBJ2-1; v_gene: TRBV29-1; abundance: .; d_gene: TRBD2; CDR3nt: TGCAGCGTTTCAGGACTAGCGGGACCTGGAGAGCAGTTCTTC; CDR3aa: CSVSGLAGPGEQFF
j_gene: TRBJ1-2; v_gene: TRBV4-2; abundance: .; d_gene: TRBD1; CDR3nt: TGTGCCAGCAGAGACTCCGGACAGGAAGAACTCTATGGCTACACCTTC; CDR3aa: CASRDSGQEELYGYTF
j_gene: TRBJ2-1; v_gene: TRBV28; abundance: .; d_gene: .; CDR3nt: TGTGCCAGCAGTTTGGGAAACCTCAATGAGCAGTTCTTC; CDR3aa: CASSLGNLNEQFF
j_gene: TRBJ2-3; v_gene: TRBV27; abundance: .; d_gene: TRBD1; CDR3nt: TGTGCCAGCAGAGTACTTGGACAGGGGTTGACAGATACGCAGTATTTT; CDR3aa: CASRVLGQGLTDTQYF
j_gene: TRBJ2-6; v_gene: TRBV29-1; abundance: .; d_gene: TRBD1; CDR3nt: TGCAGCGCCGAAGCCAATACAGGGGCTGGGGCCAACGTCCTGACTTTC; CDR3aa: CSAEANTGAGANVLTF
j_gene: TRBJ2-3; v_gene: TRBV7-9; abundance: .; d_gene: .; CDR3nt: TGTGCCAGCAGCTTAGATCAGGGGAGCACAGATACGCAGTATTTT; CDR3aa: CASSLDQGSTDTQYF
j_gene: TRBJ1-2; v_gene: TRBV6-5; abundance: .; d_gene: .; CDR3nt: TGTGCCAGCAGTTATCAGAGGTCCTATGGCTACACCTTC; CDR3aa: CASSYQRSYGYTF
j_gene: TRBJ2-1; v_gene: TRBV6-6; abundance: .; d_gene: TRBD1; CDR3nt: TGTGCCAGCAGTTTCCGGGACAGGGGTAATGAGCAGTTCTTC; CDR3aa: CASSFRDRGNEQFF
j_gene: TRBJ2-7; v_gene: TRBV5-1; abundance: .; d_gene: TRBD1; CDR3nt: TGCGCCAGCAGCTTGGGCGAAGGGACAGGGGAACACTACGAGCAGTACTTC; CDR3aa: CASSLGEGTGEHYEQYF
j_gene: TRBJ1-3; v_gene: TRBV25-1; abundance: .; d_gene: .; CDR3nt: TGTGCCAGCGGTCACTCGTCTGGAAACACCATATATTTT; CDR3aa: CASGHSSGNTIYF
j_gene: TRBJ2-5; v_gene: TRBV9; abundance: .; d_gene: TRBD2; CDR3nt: TGTGCCAGCAGCGTAGTCAGCGGGAGTGGGGAGACCCAGTACTTC; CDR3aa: CASSVVSGSGETQYF
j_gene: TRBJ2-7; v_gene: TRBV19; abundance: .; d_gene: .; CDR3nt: TGTGCCACCAGAGGGACCTACGAGCAGTACTTC; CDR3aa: CATRGTYEQYF
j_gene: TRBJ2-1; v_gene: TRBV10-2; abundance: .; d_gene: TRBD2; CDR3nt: TGCGCCAGCAGTGAGAAGGGCGGGAGCTTTTTCGAGCAGTTCTTC; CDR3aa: CASSEKGGSFFEQFF
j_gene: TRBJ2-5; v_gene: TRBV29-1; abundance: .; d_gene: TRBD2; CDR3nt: TGCAGCGTTGAGGGAGGGTCGACCAGGGAGACCCAGTACTTC; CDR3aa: CSVEGGSTRETQYF
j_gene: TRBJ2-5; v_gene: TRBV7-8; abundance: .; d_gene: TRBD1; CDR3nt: TGTGCCAGCAGCTTAATTAGGGGGCTGGAGACCCAGTACTTC; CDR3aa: CASSLIRGLETQYF
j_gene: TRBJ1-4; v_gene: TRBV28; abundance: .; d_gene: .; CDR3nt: TGTGCCAGCAGTTTAACGGCAAAGAAAGAAAAACTGTTTTTT; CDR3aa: CASSLTAKKEKLFF
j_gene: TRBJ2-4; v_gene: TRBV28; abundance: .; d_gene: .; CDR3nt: TGTGCCAGCAGTTTAACACAGAAAAACATTCAGTACTTC; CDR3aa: CASSLTQKNIQYF
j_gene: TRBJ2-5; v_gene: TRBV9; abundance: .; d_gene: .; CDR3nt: TGTGCCAGCAGTCGGGGCAATCAAGAGACCCAGTACTTC; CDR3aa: CASSRGNQETQYF
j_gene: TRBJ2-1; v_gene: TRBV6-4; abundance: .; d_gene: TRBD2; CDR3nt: TGTGCCAGCAGTGAATCTAGCGGGGGAAACAATGAGCAGTTCTTC; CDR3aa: CASSESSGGNNEQFF
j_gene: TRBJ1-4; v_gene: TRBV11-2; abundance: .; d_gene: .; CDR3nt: TGTGCCAGCAGCTTCATTGGCGGCGAAAAACTGTTTTTT; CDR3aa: CASSFIGGEKLFF
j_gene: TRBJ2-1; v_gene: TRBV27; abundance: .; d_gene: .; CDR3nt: TGTGCCAGCAGTTCTACCGTAGAGGTTGAGCAGTTCTTC; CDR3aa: CASSSTVEVEQFF
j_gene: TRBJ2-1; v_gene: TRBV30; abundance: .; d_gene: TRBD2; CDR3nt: TGTGCCTGGTCATACCGGACTAGTAGCTACAATGAGCAGTTCTTC; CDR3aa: CAWSYRTSSYNEQFF
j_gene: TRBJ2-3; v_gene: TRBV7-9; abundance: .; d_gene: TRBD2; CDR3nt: TGTGCCAGCAGCTTAGCACGCGGGAGCGACGATACGCAGTATTTT; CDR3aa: CASSLARGSDDTQYF
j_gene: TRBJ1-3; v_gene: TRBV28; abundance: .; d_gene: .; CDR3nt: TGTGCCAGCAGTTCCTTTGGGGGCAGGGCCTCCGGAAACACCATATATTTT; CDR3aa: CASSSFGGRASGNTIYF
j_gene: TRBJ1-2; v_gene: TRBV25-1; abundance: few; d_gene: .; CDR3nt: TGTGCCAGCAGTGGTCCTTGGTATGGCTACACCTTC; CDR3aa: CASSGPWYGYTF
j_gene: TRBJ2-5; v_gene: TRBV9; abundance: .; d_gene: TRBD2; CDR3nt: TGTGCCAGCAGCGCCGGGACTAGCGTTCAAGAGACCCAGTACTTC; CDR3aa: CASSAGTSVQETQYF
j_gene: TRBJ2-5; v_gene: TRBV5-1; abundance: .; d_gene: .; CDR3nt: TGCGCCAGCAGCTTGGTGGCAGGGCGAGAGACCCAGTACTTC; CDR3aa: CASSLVAGRETQYF
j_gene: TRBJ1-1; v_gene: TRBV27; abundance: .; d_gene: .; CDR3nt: TGTGCCAGCAGAGGACAGATGAACACTGAAGCTTTCTTT; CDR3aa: CASRGQMNTEAFF
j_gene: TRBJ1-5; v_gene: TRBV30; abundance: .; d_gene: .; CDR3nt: TGTGCCTGGAGTGTACGGGGGGATCAGCCCCAGCATTTT; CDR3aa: CAWSVRGDQPQHF
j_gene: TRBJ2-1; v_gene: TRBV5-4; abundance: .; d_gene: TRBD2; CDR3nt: TGTGCCAGCAGCCCGGGACTAGCGGGATTCAATGAGCAGTTCTTC; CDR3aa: CASSPGLAGFNEQFF
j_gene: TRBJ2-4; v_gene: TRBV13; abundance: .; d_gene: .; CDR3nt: TGTGCCAGCAGCTTGTGGGGGTCGGGCAAAAACATTCAGTACTTC; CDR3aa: CASSLWGSGKNIQYF